This passage covers 20 T cell receptor beta chains from one sample sequenced in a study of T cells in narcolepsy. TCRdb's table, derived via immunoSEQ multiplex PCR, lists solely in-frame clones and lacks some. Among roughly 24,000 clones, about 80% were seen once, and the ten largest hold 4% to 4.5%. The sequencing sample was made of memory (CD45RA-) CD4+ T cells from blood. The source is a human donor in good health.

CDR3 amino acids: CASSRGAGNEKLFF. Here the CDR3 DNA reads TGTGCCAGTAGCAGAGGGGCGGGTAATGAAAAACTGTTTTTT. The V gene is TRBV19, the J gene TRBJ1-4, with D perhaps TRBD1 (5 bases). V lost 6 bases and J 4 bases, leaving 12 bases between the germline ends. The CDR3 consists of 14 residues. CDR1 and CDR2 from the germline V gene are LNHDA and SQIVND (reference sequence). Variable domain in full (rest from reference TRBV19 and TRBJ1-4): DGGITQSPKYLFRKEGQNVTLSCEQNLNHDAMYWYRQDPGQGLRLIYYSQIVNDFQKGDIAEGYSVSREKKESFPLTVTSAQKNPTAFYLCASSRGAGNEKLFFGSGTQLSVL.

There are a few counts of this clone. This chain connects TRBV12-5 to TRBJ1-3, with D perhaps TRBD1 (6 bases). The V and J ends lost 6 bases and 3 bases respectively, with 15 bases between them. Germline CDR1 and CDR2: LGHNT and FRNRAP. This CDR3 is built from 15 residues. CDR3 DNA sequence: TGTGCTAGTGGGTACAGGGATTCGTTTGGAAACACCATATATTTT. This translates into CASGYRDSFGNTIYF.

This clone was detected once. The rearrangement uses TRBV4-1 and TRBJ1-2, with D unclear. Germline lookup yields CDR1 MGHRA and CDR2 YSYEKL. Trimming took off 1 base at V and 2 bases at J, with 14 bases between the two ends. This CDR3 has 16 residues. The CDR3 DNA reads TGCGCCAGCAGCCAAGGACCGGACGGATCCAACTATGGCTACACCTTC. As protein: CASSQGPDGSNYGYTF.

CDR3 coding DNA: TGTGCCAGCAGCGTAGGGTCTAGCGGGGGGAGGGATACGCAGTATTTT. Protein sequence: CASSVGSSGGRDTQYF. The chain is built from TRBV9 and TRBJ2-3, with 11 bases that match TRBD2. In germline, CDR1 is SGDLS, CDR2 YYNGEE. V trimming: 0 bases; J trimming: 6 bases; junction bases outside the gene matches: 6. The CDR3 length is 16 residues.

This chain uses TRBV30 with TRBJ1-4; tentatively, D is TRBD1 (6 bases). Germline V gives CDR1 GTSNPN, CDR2 SVGIG (reference sequence). This CDR3 contains 15 residues. Trimming pared 0 bases from V and 8 bases from J, leaving 16 bases between. CDR3 loop: CAWSVGTTSREKLFF. The DNA for the CDR3 is TGTGCCTGGAGTGTAGGGACAACTTCACGGGAAAAACTGTTTTTT.

The CDR3 region has the DNA TGTGCCAGCAGTGAAGAGGGGGTTAGGGTGACAGATACGCAGTATTTT. The encoded protein is CASSEEGVRVTDTQYF. The chain joins TRBV2 to TRBJ2-3; the D gene is possibly TRBD1 (6 bases). The CDR3 has 16 amino acids. Per germline, CDR1 SNHLY and CDR2 FYNNEI. Between the trimmed V and J ends, which lost 1 base and 3 bases, there was a span of 14 bases.

The chain recombines TRBV18 with TRBJ1-1, with D uncertain. Trimming took off 3 bases at V and 0 bases at J, with 11 bases between the two ends. The CDR3 consists of 15 residues. From germline, CDR1 is KGHSH and CDR2 LQKENI. The CDR3 here is CASSPVVSMNTEAFF. The CDR3 region has the DNA TGTGCCAGCTCACCGGTCGTCTCGATGAACACTGAAGCTTTCTTT.

The chain employs TRBV5-1 and TRBJ1-2, with TRBD1 matching over 8 bases. V trimming: 3 bases; J trimming: 13 bases; junction bases outside the gene matches: 11. Germline values: CDR1 SGHRS, CDR2 YFSETQ. This CDR3 is 13 amino acids long. This CDR3 is CASSYQGAESATF. DNA of the CDR3: TGCGCCAGCAGCTACCAGGGGGCAGAGTCGGCCACCTTC.

CDR3 protein: CASSSIKGGGSSYEQYF. For the CDR3, the DNA is TGTGCCAGCAGCTCTATCAAGGGGGGGGGTTCCTCCTACGAGCAGTACTTC. The V gene is TRBV7-9, the J gene TRBJ2-7; D is possibly TRBD2 (7 bases). This CDR3 is 17 amino acids long. Germline V lookup: CDR1 SEHNR, CDR2 FQNEAQ (reference sequence). Trimming shortened V by 4 bases and J by 0 bases, and 19 bases separated the two germline ends.

In its sample, this clone was seen a few times. This chain uses TRBV19 with TRBJ2-2; 7 bases fit TRBD1. J gave up 1 base and V 7 bases, and 3 bases lay outside the gene matches. Germline lookup yields CDR1 LNHDA and CDR2 SQIVND (reference sequence). The CDR3 loop spans 14 amino acids. This chain's CDR3 is CASNRGQNTGELFF. CDR3 in DNA: TGTGCCAGTAACAGGGGCCAGAACACCGGGGAGCTGTTTTTT.

The gene calls are TRBV16 and TRBJ1-1; D may be TRBD1 (5 bases). The ends were cut back, 2 bases at V and 1 base at J, with 5 bases in the middle. Germline CDR1 KGHSY, CDR2 FQNENV. CDR3 length equals 13 residues. CDR3 in DNA: TGTGCCAGCAGCCAACAGGGGAACACTGAAGCTTTCTTT. Its translation is CASSQQGNTEAFF. Looking up the rest from reference TRBV16 and TRBJ1-1 gives the full variable domain: GEEVAQTPKHLVRGEGQKAKLYCAPIKGHSYVFWYQQVLKNEFKFLISFQNENVFDETGMPKERFSAKCLPNSPCSLEIQATKLEDSAVYFCASSQQGNTEAFFGQGTRLTVV.

This clone occurred a few times. The chain uses TRBV5-6 and TRBJ2-7; 10 nucleotides match TRBD1. Germline CDR1 and CDR2: SGHDT and YYEEEE. This CDR3 region has 15 residues. Trimming cost V 5 bases and J 1 base; bases outside gene matches: 6. CDR3 in DNA: TGTGCCAGCAGTGAAGGGACAGGGGCTTCCTACGAGCAGTACTTC. Protein sequence: CASSEGTGASYEQYF.

This clone was observed a few times. The rearrangement joins TRBV9 to TRBJ2-2, with D tentatively TRBD1 (6 bases). CDR1 is SGDLS, CDR2 YYNGEE, per germline. Trimming stripped 4 bases from V and 6 bases from J, with 22 bases between. This CDR3 is 17 amino acids long. As DNA, the CDR3 is TGTGCCAGCAGCATCCTCGGGACACCCAGAGGGGCCGGGGAGCTGTTTTTT. It is translated as CASSILGTPRGAGELFF.

This chain uses TRBV6-6 with TRBJ1-4; 9 bases match TRBD1. The CDR3 is 13 amino acids. CDR1 and CDR2 from the germline V gene are MNHNY and SVGAGI (reference sequence). The J segment lost 11 bases and the V segment lost 10 bases, leaving 11 bases of the junction unmatched. The CDR3 sequence is CATDGTGSRKLFF. The CDR3 region has the DNA TGTGCCACCGACGGGACAGGGAGTCGGAAACTGTTTTTT.

The rearrangement links TRBV7-3 to TRBJ2-2; D uncertain. Germline CDR1 and CDR2: SGHTA and FQGTGA. V was pared by 4 bases and J by 1 base, with 13 bases between. CDR3 size: 16 residues. The CDR3: CASSSSRTENTGELFF. CDR3 bases: TGTGCCAGCAGCTCCTCCAGGACCGAGAACACCGGGGAGCTGTTTTTT.

This clone was detected only a few times. The rearrangement uses TRBV5-4 and TRBJ1-6; unclear D gene. Per germline, CDR1 SGHNT and CDR2 YYREEE (reference sequence). The CDR3 is 13 residues long. Trimming shortened V by 4 bases and J by 8 bases, and 10 bases separated the two germline ends. In nucleotides, the CDR3 is TGTGCCAGCAGCCTCGACCTGTATTCACCCCTCCACTTT. Protein product: CASSLDLYSPLHF.

The chain employs TRBV5-1 and TRBJ2-3; the match to TRBD2 covers 8 bases. The CDR3 totals 16 residues. Trimming cost V 3 bases and J 1 base; bases outside gene matches: 7. Germline CDR1 SGHRS, CDR2 YFSETQ. The chain's CDR3 is CASSSLGLEGTDTQYF. Written as DNA, the CDR3 is TGCGCCAGCAGCTCCTTGGGACTAGAGGGCACAGATACGCAGTATTTT.

The V and J genes are TRBV27 and TRBJ2-2, with D possibly being TRBD2 (5 bases). This CDR3 region has 15 residues. Trimming shortened V by 6 bases and J by 7 bases, and 18 bases separated the two germline ends. Germline CDR1 MNHEY, CDR2 SMNVEV (reference sequence). For the CDR3, the DNA is TGTGCCAGCAGCAGTGTCCAGCGAGGGAACGGGGAGCTGTTTTTT. Its translation is CASSSVQRGNGELFF.

V is TRBV19 and J is TRBJ2-2; TRBD1 aligns across 11 bases. V lost 7 bases and J lost 6; bases outside the gene matches: 7. This CDR3 has 15 amino acids. CDR1 is LNHDA and CDR2 is SQIVND in the germline V gene (reference sequence). The DNA for the CDR3 is TGTGCCAGTAAAGGGACAGGGGGAACGTCCGGGGAGCTGTTTTTT. Encoded protein: CASKGTGGTSGELFF.

The V gene is TRBV7-7, the J gene TRBJ1-1, with D tentatively TRBD1 (6 bases). The CDR3 is 15 residues long. V lost 5 bases and J 1 base, leaving 14 bases between the germline ends. Per germline, CDR1 SSHAT and CDR2 FNYEAQ (reference sequence). In DNA, the CDR3 is TGTGCCAGCAGCACCCCCGGGACACCGAACACTGAAGCTTTCTTT. This translates into CASSTPGTPNTEAFF.